Following are 20 T cell receptor beta chains from one sample sequenced in a study of CD8 T cells in ankylosing spondylitis. One entry per CDR3 protein, called by TCRdb with MiXCR from the 5' RACE reads. The sample contains 150,000 to 200,000 distinct CDR3 sequences, around a tenth of which appear only once. Input material: blood, either unsorted or a sorted T cell fraction (not recorded which). Receptor source: a male donor with ankylosing spondylitis or in good health (not recorded which).

In its sample, this clonotype was seen many times. The J gene is TRBJ2-7, the V gene TRBV29-1; D tentatively reads TRBD1 or TRBD2 (5 bases each). Germline-derived CDR1 and CDR2 are SQVTM and ANQGSEA. CDR3 size: 13 residues. With 4 bases removed from V and 2 bases from J, the gap between germline ends came to 12 bases. The DNA of the CDR3 is TGCAGCGTTGTCCGGGACGAACCCTACGAGCAGTACTTC. Encoded protein: CSVVRDEPYEQYF.

In DNA form, the CDR3 reads TGTGCCAGCAGCTTAGAAATTGGACTTCGGGGCCAAGAGACCCAGTACTTC. This gives the protein CASSLEIGLRGQETQYF. The chain carries TRBV7-9 and TRBJ2-5; possibly TRBD2 for D (5 bases). In germline, CDR1 is SEHNR, CDR2 FQNEAQ (reference sequence). This CDR3 has 17 residues. V was shortened by 1 base and J by 1 base, with 16 bases between the two germline ends.

Only a few counts were recorded for this clonotype. The chain is built from TRBV12-3 or TRBV12-4 and TRBJ2-4; TRBD2 matches at 11 bases. Trimming cost V 3 bases and J 6 bases; bases outside gene matches: 7. The CDR3 sequence is 16 residues long. CDR3 DNA sequence: TGTGCCAGCAGTTTGGGGATAGCGGGAGGGCCAAACATTCAGTACTTC. It codes for CASSLGIAGGPNIQYF.

The V gene is TRBV2, the J gene TRBJ2-5, with D possibly being TRBD2 (6 bases). V was shortened by 5 bases and J by 5 bases, with 18 bases between the two germline ends. The CDR3 covers 15 residues. The germline V gene encodes CDR1 SNHLY and CDR2 FYNNEI. CDR3: CASSKLKGGQETQYF. The CDR3 coding sequence is TGTGCCAGCAGTAAACTCAAGGGAGGTCAGGAGACCCAGTACTTC.

The genes are TRBV7-2 and TRBJ1-2; tentatively, D is TRBD1 (6 bases). Trimming left V 0 bases short and J 6 bases short, with 23 bases between. This CDR3 comprises 18 residues. Germline loops: CDR1 SGHTA, CDR2 FQGNSA. CDR3 DNA sequence: TGTGCCAGCAGCTTAGCGGGGGGGGCGAAACGAAGGGTCGATGGCTACACCTTC. Protein product: CASSLAGGAKRRVDGYTF. Using reference TRBV7-2 and TRBJ1-2 for the parts outside the CDR3, the full variable domain is GAGVSQSPSNKVTEKGKDVELRCDPISGHTALYWYRQSLGQGLEFLIYFQGNSAPDKSGLPSDRFSAERTGGSVSTLTIQRTQQEDSAVYLCASSLAGGAKRRVDGYTFGSGTRLTVV.

This clonotype has ten or more counts. The chain combines TRBV20-1 with TRBJ2-5, with D possibly matching TRBD2 (6 bases). This CDR3 region has 14 residues. V was shortened by 8 bases and J by 4 bases, with 20 bases between the two germline ends. Germline-derived CDR1 and CDR2 are DFQATT and SNEGSKA (reference sequence). CDR3 DNA: TGCAGTCCATACGGGCGGGGCGAGGTAGAGACCCAGTACTTC. Translated, it gives CSPYGRGEVETQYF.

The chain employs TRBV5-4 and TRBJ1-2, with 8 bases identical to TRBD1. J gave up 8 bases and V 4 bases, and 13 bases lay outside the gene matches. Germline V gives CDR1 SGHNT, CDR2 YYREEE (reference sequence). The length of the CDR3 is 15 residues. The CDR3 protein is CASSPARQGARGYTF. The CDR3 nucleotides are TGTGCCAGCAGCCCAGCACGCCAGGGGGCGCGAGGCTACACCTTC.

The chain recombines TRBV12-3 or TRBV12-4 with TRBJ2-3; D uncertain. This CDR3 spans 13 amino acids. V lost 8 bases to trimming and J lost 2 bases, with 11 bases between them. In nucleotides, the CDR3 is TGTGCCAGCGGGCAGCCAGACACAGATACGCAGTATTTT. Its translation is CASGQPDTDTQYF.

In the case of this clonotype: This clone may be a read error of a much larger clone one base away. The genes are TRBV13 and TRBJ2-1; tentatively, D is TRBD2 (5 bases). Germline CDR1 reads PRHDT; CDR2 reads FYEKMQ (reference sequence). The CDR3 contains 14 residues. CDR3 in amino acids: CTSSLGRTGHEQFF. The CDR3 region has the DNA TGTACCAGCAGCTTAGGTCGGACTGGCCATGAGCAGTTCTTC.

At least ten counts were recorded for this clonotype. The rearrangement uses TRBV20-1 and TRBJ1-6, with unresolved D. The germline CDR1 and CDR2 sequences are DFQATT and SNEGSKA (reference sequence). The CDR3 loop spans 13 amino acids. Trimming removed 7 bases at V and 4 bases at J, with 11 bases between. The CDR3, as DNA: TGCAGTGTTGGAGACGGATATAATTCACCCCTCCACTTT. As protein: CSVGDGYNSPLHF.

This clonotype has only a few counts. The chain recombines TRBV20-1 with TRBJ2-3; TRBD2 matches 8 bases. Germline trimming cut 4 bases from V and 3 bases from J; bases unmatched to any gene: 15. This CDR3 has 17 amino acids. Germline values: CDR1 DFQATT, CDR2 SNEGSKA (reference sequence). The CDR3 sequence: CSATLAGGRGLTDTQYF. Written as DNA, the CDR3 is TGCAGTGCTACCCTGGCGGGGGGAAGGGGGTTAACAGATACGCAGTATTTT.

This clonotype was found many times. The rearrangement uses TRBV20-1 and TRBJ1-1, with no clear D. V was shortened by 5 bases and J by 5 bases, with 18 bases between the two germline ends. This CDR3 contains 14 residues. Germline CDR1 and CDR2: DFQATT and SNEGSKA (reference sequence). In DNA form, the CDR3 reads TGCAGTGCTGAGCGGGCCCGGGTTGGGACTGAAGCTTTCTTT. Its protein product is CSAERARVGTEAFF.

The sample holds many counts of this clonotype. The gene calls are TRBV12-3 or TRBV12-4 and TRBJ1-5, with D unclear. Deletions cut 3 bases from V and 0 bases from J, with 9 bases between. The CDR3 covers 15 residues. CDR3 in DNA: TGTGCCAGCAGTTTCCGGGATAATAGCAATCAGCCCCAGCATTTT. It encodes CASSFRDNSNQPQHF.

The rearrangement joins TRBV20-1 to TRBJ2-7, with D uncertain. Trimming took off 0 bases at V and 2 bases at J, with 11 bases between the two ends. The germline gives CDR1 DFQATT, CDR2 SNEGSKA (reference sequence). The CDR3 is 14 amino acids. The CDR3 coding sequence is TGCAGTGCTAGAGATGCTAGGGAAGCCTACGAGCAGTACTTC. Its translation: CSARDAREAYEQYF.

The genes are TRBV6-2 or TRBV6-3 and TRBJ2-1; perhaps TRBD2 as D (6 bases). V was trimmed by 9 bases and J by 0 bases, leaving 15 bases between them. The CDR3 extends over 15 amino acids. Germline V CDR1 and CDR2: MNHEY, SVGEGT. This CDR3 reads CASCISGSSYNEQFF. The CDR3 nucleotides read TGTGCCAGTTGTATTAGCGGCAGCTCCTACAATGAGCAGTTCTTC.

This clonotype was seen at least ten times. The chain joins TRBV3-1 to TRBJ2-5; the D gene is possibly TRBD2 (6 bases). The CDR3 contains 13 residues. The V gene's germline CDR1 is LGHDT and CDR2 YNNKEL (reference sequence). Trimming took off 0 bases at V and 5 bases at J, with 7 bases between the two ends. The chain's CDR3 is CASSQDGGETQYF. The CDR3 nucleotides are TGTGCCAGCAGCCAAGATGGAGGGGAGACCCAGTACTTC.

The CDR3 loop is CASRMDPVGTEAFF. DNA for the CDR3: TGTGCCAGCAGAATGGACCCTGTTGGTACTGAAGCTTTCTTT. V usage is TRBV12-3 or TRBV12-4 and J usage is TRBJ1-1; D is undetermined. V dropped 6 bases and J dropped 5 bases, with 16 bases sitting between them. The CDR3 is 14 amino acids.

The chain uses TRBV29-1 and TRBJ2-7, with D perhaps TRBD1 or TRBD2 (6 bases each). Trimming removed 4 bases at V and 6 bases at J, with 13 bases between. The CDR3 is 12 residues long. Germline lookup yields CDR1 SQVTM and CDR2 ANQGSEA. The CDR3 DNA is TGCAGCGTTGTATTCGGGGGCGGCGAGCAGTACTTC. This gives the protein CSVVFGGGEQYF.

This clonotype was seen repeatedly, ten times or more. V and J are TRBV20-1 and TRBJ1-5; D gene unclear. Between the trimmed V and J ends, which lost 0 bases and 4 bases, there was a span of 16 bases. Per the germline V gene, CDR1 is DFQATT and CDR2 is SNEGSKA (reference sequence). This CDR3 comprises 16 residues. CDR3 bases: TGCAGTGCTAGAGATAGGGCAGGTCCGATGAATCAGCCCCAGCATTTT. Translation gives CSARDRAGPMNQPQHF.

The chain joins TRBV6-1 to TRBJ2-1; D gene unclear. Germline CDR1 and CDR2: MNHNS and SASEGT. The CDR3 loop spans 18 amino acids. Trimming left V 0 bases short and J 1 base short, with 16 bases between. The CDR3 loop is CASSEAGEDFESYNEQFF. The CDR3 DNA reads TGTGCCAGCAGTGAAGCTGGAGAGGATTTCGAATCCTACAATGAGCAGTTCTTC.